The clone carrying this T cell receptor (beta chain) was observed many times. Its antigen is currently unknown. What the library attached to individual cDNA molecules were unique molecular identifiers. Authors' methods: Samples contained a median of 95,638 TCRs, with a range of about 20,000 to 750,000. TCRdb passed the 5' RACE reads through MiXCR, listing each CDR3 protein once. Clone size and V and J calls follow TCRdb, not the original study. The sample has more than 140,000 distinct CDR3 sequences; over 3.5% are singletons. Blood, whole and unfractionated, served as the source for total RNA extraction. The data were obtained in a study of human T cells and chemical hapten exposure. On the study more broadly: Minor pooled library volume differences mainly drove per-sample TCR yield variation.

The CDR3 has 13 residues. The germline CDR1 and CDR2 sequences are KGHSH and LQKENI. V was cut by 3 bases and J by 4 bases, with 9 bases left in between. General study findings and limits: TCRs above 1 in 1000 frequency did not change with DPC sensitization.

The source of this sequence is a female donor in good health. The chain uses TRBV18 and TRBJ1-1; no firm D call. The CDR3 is CASSPMGSTEAFF. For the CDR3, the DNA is TGTGCCAGCTCACCGATGGGGAGCACTGAAGCTTTCTTT.